This TCR beta chain was documented in a study of blood T cell repertoires in COVID-19. About the study: Italy, Spain and the United States were the sources of the convalescent and acute COVID-19 samples. Sources were T cells, B-cell-depleted T cells, or PBMCs; the material itself was cDNA or gDNA.

This clone was detected a few times. Original processing notes: Reference gene primer amplification gave estimated nucleated cell counts. Repertoires were generated with immunoSEQ multiplex PCR, while TCRdb's copy carries only in-frame clones and drops some. V and J calls and clone size are copied from that table; D and trimming were computed from the DNA. The table includes about 200,000 clones, 90% detected once. The CDR3 sequence is 15 residues long. V was shortened by 7 bases and J by 1 base, with 13 bases between the two germline ends. From germline, CDR1 is LNHDA and CDR2 SQIVND (reference sequence).

The clonotype comes from a man aged 50 to 59 with acute or convalescent COVID-19. The sequenced material came from peripheral blood. The V call is TRBV19, the J call TRBJ2-2, with D possibly matching TRBD2 (6 bases). CDR3 residues: CASTESGQNTGELFF. The CDR3 DNA is TGTGCCAGTACCGAAAGCGGGCAGAACACCGGGGAGCTGTTTTTT.